Listed below are T cell receptor beta chains from one sample, sequenced in a study of T cells in Graves' hyperthyroidism and ophthalmopathy. TCRdb reanalysed the multiplex PCR reads using MiXCR and keeps one entry per CDR3 protein. The data contain some 760,000 distinct CDR3 sequences, about 15% of them singletons. Sequenced sample: blood. The receptors were sampled from a woman aged 18-30 years with Graves' hyperthyroidism. Each CDR3 is given with its conserved first and last residue. A D gene is named only where the DNA matches it firmly. Clone size is not always given. Where it is, it says once, few, many or a class for expanded clones.

j_call v_call clone_size d_call cdr3_nt cdr3_aa
TRBJ1-6 TRBV4-1 - - TGCGCCAGCAGCCAAGGAATCCCCAGTTCCTATAATTCACCCCTCCACTTT CASSQGIPSSYNSPLHF
TRBJ2-5 TRBV12-3/TRBV12-4 - TRBD2 TGTGCCAGCTTCACCGGGACCCCGGGAGGCCCAAGGGAGACCCAGTACTTC CASFTGTPGGPRETQYF
TRBJ2-1 TRBV20-1 many TRBD2 TGCAGTGCTAGAGCTCCCTTGGGCGGGAGGGCCGACAATGAGCAGTTCTTC CSARAPLGGRADNEQFF
TRBJ2-3 TRBV7-9 many - TGTGCCAGCAGCTCGGACGTTTATAGGAGCACAGATACGCAGTATTTT CASSSDVYRSTDTQYF
TRBJ2-1 TRBV12-3/TRBV12-4 few TRBD2 TGTGCCAGCACCCACGAACCGGCGGGAGTGAAAAATGAGCAGTTCTTC CASTHEPAGVKNEQFF
TRBJ2-5 TRBV12-3/TRBV12-4 many TRBD2 TGTGCCAGCAGTTTGAGAGCGGGAGTTCCAGAGACCCAGTACTTC CASSLRAGVPETQYF
TRBJ2-1 TRBV7-9 many - TGTGCCAGCCACCAGGGGTTCGGTGTCTCCTACAATGAGCAGTTCTTC CASHQGFGVSYNEQFF
TRBJ2-7 TRBV9 - TRBD2 TGTGCCAGCAGCGAGACTAGCAGCTCCTACGAGCAGTACTTC CASSETSSSYEQYF
TRBJ2-7 TRBV29-1 - - TGCACCCCACGGGCCGACAATTCCTACGAGCAGTACTTC CTPRADNSYEQYF
TRBJ2-7 TRBV20-1 many - TGCAGTGCTAGGGTGTCTACTGGAAGCTCCTACGAGCAGTACTTC CSARVSTGSSYEQYF
TRBJ2-2 TRBV29-1 - - TGCAGCGTTGGATACAGGCAGAACACCGGGGAGCTGTTTTTT CSVGYRQNTGELFF
TRBJ2-3 TRBV30 many - TGTGCCTGGACCGGGTTGGGAGATACGCAGTATTTT CAWTGLGDTQYF
TRBJ1-1 TRBV19 - - TGTGCCAGTAGTATCGGGACCCTGAACACTGAAGCTTTCTTT CASSIGTLNTEAFF
TRBJ2-5 TRBV9 - TRBD2 TGTGCCAGCAGCGTGACTGGTGGCGGGAGTAGGAAAGAGACCCAGTACTTC CASSVTGGGSRKETQYF
TRBJ2-5 TRBV7-9 many TRBD1 TGTGCCAGCAGCACGACAGGGGGAGAGACCCAGTACTTC CASSTTGGETQYF
TRBJ2-7 TRBV7-9 many - TGTGCCAGCAGCTTAGCAGGGGGGGCGAGCGAGCAGTACTTC CASSLAGGASEQYF
TRBJ2-1 TRBV20-1 many TRBD2 TGCAGTGCCCAGTCGCCGGGACTAGCGGGATACAATGAGCAGTTCTTC CSAQSPGLAGYNEQFF
TRBJ1-6 TRBV4-3 few - TGCGCCAGCAGCCAAGATCGTCGATCACCCCTCCACTTT CASSQDRRSPLHF
TRBJ2-1 TRBV3-1 many TRBD1 TGTGCCAGCAGCCCGGGACAGGGGAACAATGAGCAGTTCTTC CASSPGQGNNEQFF
TRBJ1-4 TRBV28 - - TGTGCCAGCAGTTTAACGACAAGGAGGTGGGAAAAACTGTTTTTT CASSLTTRRWEKLFF
TRBJ2-7 TRBV5-1 many TRBD1 TGCGCCAGCAGCTTTTGGGACAGAGGAACCTACGAGCAGTACTTC CASSFWDRGTYEQYF
TRBJ1-1 TRBV29-1 - - TGCAGCACTAGGGGGGGGTCCCCTGAAGCTTTCTTT CSTRGGSPEAFF
TRBJ1-5 TRBV12-3/TRBV12-4 many - TGTGCCAGCAGTTTGAGTACTCACCTCAATCAGCCCCAGCATTTT CASSLSTHLNQPQHF
TRBJ2-7 TRBV30 many - TGTGCCTGGAGTGTACGGGGGAACGAGCAGTACTTC CAWSVRGNEQYF